The rows below give T cell receptor beta chains drawn from one sample of a study of blood T cell repertoires in COVID-19. TCRdb keeps only in-frame clones here, not all; method: immunoSEQ multiplex PCR. The sample gives 200,000 to 250,000 clones, around 89% of which show up once; around 0.85% is in the top ten. Sample: PBMCs or T cells enriched from blood (not recorded which). These TCRs come from a man in his forties or fifties who had been exposed to COVID-19. Both conserved end residues are part of each CDR3. A D gene is named only where the DNA matches it firmly. The listing skips clone size in some rows; elsewhere it reads once, few, many or a size class.

d_call,v_call,clone_size,j_call,cdr3_nt,cdr3_aa
TRBD1,TRBV19,-,TRBJ1-1,TGTGCCAGTAGTAGACAGGGTAAGGTTAAGATGAACACTGAAGCTTTCTTT,CASSRQGKVKMNTEAFF
TRBD1,TRBV18,-,TRBJ1-5,TGTGCCAGCTCCCGGGGGAGGACAGGGTTTGAGGGCAATCAGCCCCAGCATTTT,CASSRGRTGFEGNQPQHF
-,TRBV11-2,-,TRBJ2-3,TGTGCCAGCAGCTCGTCCCGAGATACGCAGTATTTT,CASSSSRDTQYF
-,TRBV30,-,TRBJ1-5,TGTGCCTGGAGTACGGGTCTGAACCAGCCCCAGCATTTT,CAWSTGLNQPQHF
TRBD2,TRBV7-7,-,TRBJ2-1,TGTGCTAGCAGCCTCGCCTGGGGGGGTCACAATGAGCAGTTCTTC,CASSLAWGGHNEQFF
-,TRBV5-4,-,TRBJ1-3,TGTGCCAGCAGCTTAGACACGAGAAACACCATATATTTT,CASSLDTRNTIYF
-,TRBV19,-,TRBJ1-1,TGTGCCAGTAGTATCTCACTTACCCTGAACACTGAAGCTTTCTTT,CASSISLTLNTEAFF
-,TRBV18,-,TRBJ2-2,TGTGCCAGCTCCACTAACACCGGGGAGCTGTTTTTT,CASSTNTGELFF
TRBD2,TRBV4-1,-,TRBJ2-1,TGCGCCAGCAGCCAAGATTTCCGACTAGCGGGTGAGCAGTTCTTC,CASSQDFRLAGEQFF
TRBD2,TRBV27,-,TRBJ2-1,TGTGCCAGCAGTTTGGGACTAGCGGGCAGACTGTCCTACAATGAGCAGTTCTTC,CASSLGLAGRLSYNEQFF
TRBD2,TRBV5-1,-,TRBJ2-2,TGCGCCAGCAGCCTACTAGCGGGGGTAGACACCGGGGAGCTGTTTTTT,CASSLLAGVDTGELFF
-,TRBV5-6,-,TRBJ2-7,TGTGCCAGCAGCTTGGGGTGGCGGGTAGGGGAGCAGTACTTC,CASSLGWRVGEQYF
TRBD1,TRBV6-5,-,TRBJ1-1,TGTGCCAGCACAGGGGGACCCACTGAAGCTTTCTTT,CASTGGPTEAFF
-,TRBV25-1,-,TRBJ1-2,TGTGCCAGCAGTGAATGGAGGGTTAACTATGGCTACACCTTC,CASSEWRVNYGYTF
TRBD1,TRBV19,-,TRBJ1-2,TGTGCCAGTAGGTGGACAGGGGGCGGCTATGGCTACACCTTC,CASRWTGGGYGYTF
-,TRBV5-1,-,TRBJ1-1,TGCGCCAGCAGCTTGTATCGACAGGTCATGAACACTGAAGCTTTCTTT,CASSLYRQVMNTEAFF
TRBD2,TRBV2,-,TRBJ2-1,TGTGCCAGCAGTGATTACGGACTAGCGGGATATGATGAGCAGTTCTTC,CASSDYGLAGYDEQFF
TRBD2,TRBV24-1,-,TRBJ2-1,TGTGCCACCAGTGACGCTAGCGGGGGGGCCTCCCGCAATGAGCAGTTCTTC,CATSDASGGASRNEQFF
-,TRBV30,-,TRBJ1-2,TGTGCCTGGAGTGTAGGGCTGGGGGGGCCCTATGGCTACACCTTC,CAWSVGLGGPYGYTF
-,TRBV15,-,TRBJ1-2,TGTGCCACCAGCAGAGATCGCCAGGGGTATGGCTACACCTTC,CATSRDRQGYGYTF
-,TRBV28,-,TRBJ1-2,TGTGCCAGCAGTTCCGCGGACTGGGGTATAACTAACTATGGCTACACCTTC,CASSSADWGITNYGYTF
TRBD2,TRBV2,once,TRBJ2-4,TGTGCCAGCACGGGACTAGCTAGCTCGGGGGCAAACATTCAGTACTTC,CASTGLASSGANIQYF
TRBD1,TRBV6-5,-,TRBJ1-6,TGTGCCAGCAGTTCAGGGACAGGGCATTCACCCCTCCACTTT,CASSSGTGHSPLHF
TRBD2,TRBV24-1,-,TRBJ2-1,TGTGCCACCAGTGCTGACGGGACTAGTAATGATGAGCAGTTCTTC,CATSADGTSNDEQFF
-,TRBV6-2/TRBV6-3,-,TRBJ1-2,TGTGCCAGCAGTCCACAGGGTTTTGGGAACTATGGCTACACCTTC,CASSPQGFGNYGYTF
-,TRBV7-3,once,TRBJ2-5,TGTGCCAGCAGCTTGAGACTAGAAGAGACCCAGTACTTC,CASSLRLEETQYF
-,TRBV25-1,once,TRBJ1-3,TGTGCCAGCAGTGAATGGGGGGGATCTGGAAACACCATATATTTT,CASSEWGGSGNTIYF
TRBD1,TRBV7-3,-,TRBJ1-2,TGTGCCAGCAGCTTAAGAACAGGGGGTGGCTACACCTTC,CASSLRTGGGYTF
TRBD1,TRBV9,-,TRBJ1-2,TGTGCCAGCAGCGGCGGGGGGACAGGGCATTATGGCTACACCTTC,CASSGGGTGHYGYTF
TRBD1,TRBV19,-,TRBJ1-5,TGTGCCAGTAGTATCATCGACAGGGGATACTTTCAGCCCCAGCATTTT,CASSIIDRGYFQPQHF
-,TRBV28,-,TRBJ1-5,TGTGCCAGCAGTTTATTGGCAACATATAGCAATCAGCCCCAGCATTTT,CASSLLATYSNQPQHF
-,TRBV28,-,TRBJ2-1,TGTGCCAGCAAAACAGCTTACAATGAGCAGTTCTTC,CASKTAYNEQFF
-,TRBV2,few,TRBJ1-1,TGTGCCAGCAACCTTGAGGGGGTGACTGAAGCTTTCTTT,CASNLEGVTEAFF
TRBD1,TRBV7-9,-,TRBJ1-1,TGTGCCAGCAGCTTAGCCAGGGGGCTTGAAGCTTTCTTT,CASSLARGLEAFF
TRBD1,TRBV3-1/TRBV3-2,once,TRBJ1-2,TGTGCCAGCAGCCAAATCGGGACAGGAACCGGCTACACCTTC,CASSQIGTGTGYTF
TRBD1,TRBV30,-,TRBJ2-3,TGTGCCTGGAGTGGTGGACAGGCCCAAGGAGATACGCAGTATTTT,CAWSGGQAQGDTQYF
TRBD2,TRBV2,-,TRBJ2-1,TGTGCCAGCAGTGGGCAGCGGGGCTACAATGAGCAGTTCTTC,CASSGQRGYNEQFF
TRBD1,TRBV7-9,-,TRBJ2-7,TGTGCCAGCAGCTCCGGGACAGGCTTAGTCTACGAGCAGTACTTC,CASSSGTGLVYEQYF
TRBD2,TRBV25-1,-,TRBJ2-1,TGTGCCAGCAGTGACGGGGGGAGCTCCTACAATGAGCAGTTCTTC,CASSDGGSSYNEQFF
-,TRBV30,once,TRBJ2-3,TGTGCCTGGAGTGTATATGCCGGGGGCACAGATACGCAGTATTTT,CAWSVYAGGTDTQYF
-,TRBV5-6,-,TRBJ1-2,TGTGCCAGCAGCTTGGGGGCGGGGGTTGAAGGCTACACCTTC,CASSLGAGVEGYTF
TRBD1,TRBV27,-,TRBJ2-7,TGTGCCAGCAGTACCATAGGGGGCGCAGGTAACGAGCAGTACTTC,CASSTIGGAGNEQYF
-,TRBV27,once,TRBJ1-3,TGTGCCAGCAGTTTTAACAGGGGAAACACCATATATTTT,CASSFNRGNTIYF
-,TRBV6-4,-,TRBJ1-1,TGTGCCAGCAGGGCCCAAATGAACACTGAAGCTTTCTTT,CASRAQMNTEAFF
TRBD1,TRBV19,-,TRBJ2-6,TGTGCCAGTATTATGATAGGGACAGAAGGAATTCCTGGGGCCAACGTCCTGACTTTC,CASIMIGTEGIPGANVLTF
-,TRBV29-1,-,TRBJ2-7,TGCAGCGTTGAACCTCTGACAGCCCGCTTGAATGAGCAGTACTTC,CSVEPLTARLNEQYF
-,TRBV4-2,-,TRBJ1-3,TGTGCCAGCAGCCAAGATAGTGCAGGGGTGTACACCATATATTTT,CASSQDSAGVYTIYF
TRBD2,TRBV11-2,-,TRBJ2-3,TGTGCCAGCAGCTTAGGCACCACCCTAGCGGGAGCGGGAGATACGCAGTATTTT,CASSLGTTLAGAGDTQYF
-,TRBV5-1,few,TRBJ1-3,TGCGCCAGCAGCTTGGTGGGGAGCTCTGGAAACACCATATATTTT,CASSLVGSSGNTIYF
-,TRBV2,-,TRBJ1-2,TGTGCCAGCAGTGGGGACACCTTCTATGGCTACACCTTC,CASSGDTFYGYTF
-,TRBV5-6,once,TRBJ1-2,TGTGCCAGCAGCTTTCTATCCTCTAACTATGGCTACACCTTC,CASSFLSSNYGYTF
-,TRBV15,-,TRBJ2-1,TGTGCCACCAGCAGAGATGTTGTCGATGAGCAGTTCTTC,CATSRDVVDEQFF
-,TRBV9,once,TRBJ1-3,TGTGCCAGCAGCGTAAGTCCGGTCTCTGGAAACACCATATATTTT,CASSVSPVSGNTIYF
TRBD1,TRBV6-5,-,TRBJ2-5,TGTGCCAGCAGTTACGGGACAGGGTCGGAGACCCAGTACTTC,CASSYGTGSETQYF
-,TRBV30,once,TRBJ1-2,TGTGCCTGGACGACTGCGGGTGGCTACACCTTC,CAWTTAGGYTF
-,TRBV10-3,-,TRBJ1-2,TGTGCCATCAGTGATTTCAGTTCAGAAAACTATGGCTACACCTTC,CAISDFSSENYGYTF
TRBD1,TRBV19,-,TRBJ1-4,TGTGCCAGTAGCCCGGGACAGAGTAATGAAAAACTGTTTTTT,CASSPGQSNEKLFF
TRBD2,TRBV4-1,-,TRBJ2-1,TGCGCCAGCAGCCTGACTAGCGGGGGGGAGGTACGGCATGAGCAGTTCTTC,CASSLTSGGEVRHEQFF
-,TRBV7-2,-,TRBJ1-1,TGTGCCAGCAGCTTCTCATGGGGACAGAACACTGAAGCTTTCTTT,CASSFSWGQNTEAFF